This T cell receptor (beta chain) derives from a study of prognosis after radiotherapy for stage I lung cancer. Study-level points and caveats: Post-treatment Shannon entropy following stereotactic body radiation therapy was lower among patients who developed distant metastases.

The CDR3 totals 19 residues. As to this clonotype: The antigen is undetermined.

TCR beta CDR3 amplification from genomic DNA was performed by two-round multiplex PCR. During first-round PCR, primers specific to each TRBV and TRBJ gene were used. In TCRdb, the multiplex PCR reads were re-called with MiXCR into one record per CDR3 protein. The sample yields more than 11,000 distinct CDR3 sequences, roughly 52% seen once. The starting material was PBMCs, obtained before or after stereotactic body radiation therapy (not recorded which). This sequence originates from a donor aged 50 or older with non-small cell lung cancer. V gene TRBV3-2 combines with J gene TRBJ1-6; the DNA was not compared with TRBD1, the D call given in the table. TRBV3-2 is described as a pseudogene. In nucleotides, the CDR3 is TGTGCCAGCAGCCGCTCACCCCTGCGTAGAGAGGGGCGTAATTCACCCCTCCACTTT. Its translation is CASSRSPLRREGRNSPLHF.